Shown below are 25 T cell receptor beta chains from a single sample sequenced in a study of CXCR3-negative and CXCR3-positive naive CD8 T cells. The TRB cDNA libraries were prepared by 5' RACE with UMI labels. TCRdb reprocessed the 5' RACE reads, keeping one entry per CDR3 protein, no DNA. In total, the table holds 43,000 or so distinct CDR3 sequences. The sequenced material came from memory CD8+ T cells from blood. The receptors originated from a human donor in good health. Some clones in this sample may be carry-over from other donors' samples.

The V gene is TRBV4-3, the J gene TRBJ2-5; TCRdb designates TRBD1, a call that cannot be tested without DNA. Per the germline V gene, CDR1 is LGHNA and CDR2 is YSLEER. This CDR3 spans 14 amino acids. CDR3 protein: CASSPGTGTETQYF.

CDR3 sequence reads: CASSWVHGAGNTIYF. The rearrangement uses TRBV7-2 and TRBJ1-3; TCRdb picks TRBD1, but there is no DNA to check that call. The CDR3 runs to 15 residues. CDR1 is SGHTA and CDR2 is FQGNSA in the germline V gene.

The chain uses TRBV7-9 and TRBJ2-2. The length of the CDR3 is 16 residues. CDR1 and CDR2 from the germline V gene are SEHNR and FQNEAQ (reference sequence). CDR3 in amino acids: CASSFSLAANTGELFF. The whole variable domain, filled in from reference TRBV7-9 and TRBJ2-2, reads DTGVSQNPRHKITKRGQNVTFRCDPISEHNRLYWYRQTLGQGPEFLTYFQNEAQLEKSRLLSDRFSAERPKGSFSTLEIQRTEQGDSAMYLCASSFSLAANTGELFFGEGSRLTVL.

This chain connects TRBV20-1 to TRBJ2-7; TCRdb lists TRBD2, though no DNA is available to test this call. The CDR3 totals 15 residues. Per germline, CDR1 DFQATT and CDR2 SNEGSKA (reference sequence). The CDR3 sequence: CSARVEQDSSYEQYF.

The chain has TRBV6-2 or TRBV6-3 and TRBJ1-1; no DNA is available, so the TRBD1 call from TCRdb remains unchecked. The CDR3 length is 12 residues. Per germline, CDR1 MNHEY and CDR2 SVGEGT. CDR3: CASRQGNVEAFF.

This sequence joins TRBV9 and TRBJ1-1; TCRdb calls TRBD1, which cannot be checked without DNA. Germline CDR1 SGDLS, CDR2 YYNGEE. The CDR3 has 13 amino acids. CDR3 region: CASSDRKNTEAFF.

This clonotype counts as medium-sized by frequency. The chain has TRBV7-6 and TRBJ1-6. Germline assignment: CDR1 SGHVS and CDR2 FNYEAQ. This CDR3 comprises 15 residues. The chain's CDR3 is CASSQTTNSGSPLHF.

The genes are TRBV6-5 and TRBJ2-2; the TCRdb D gene call, TRBD1, has no DNA to confirm it. Germline CDR1 MNHEY, CDR2 SVGAGI. The CDR3 length is 16 residues. The CDR3 region is CASSSPGQANTGELFF.

The chain combines TRBV20-1 with TRBJ2-1; checking the TCRdb D call of TRBD2 is not possible without DNA. Germline V gene lookup returns CDR1 DFQATT and CDR2 SNEGSKA (reference sequence). The CDR3 has 14 residues. The CDR3 is CSARDYQRGEEQFF.

This sequence joins TRBV10-1 and TRBJ2-7; the D call from TCRdb, TRBD1, cannot be confirmed without DNA. The CDR3 runs to 13 residues. Looked up from germline, CDR1 is WNHNN and CDR2 is SYGVQD (reference sequence). The CDR3 sequence is CASSDAQGYEQYF.

The V call is TRBV10-1, the J call TRBJ2-1; TCRdb names TRBD1, which stays unverified in the absence of DNA. From germline, CDR1 is WNHNN and CDR2 SYGVQD (reference sequence). The CDR3 is 16 amino acids. CDR3 amino acids: CASSLRGPGSYNEQFF.

The chain employs TRBV7-3 and TRBJ1-1. CDR1 is SGHTA and CDR2 is FQGTGA in the germline V gene. There are 14 residues in the CDR3. The CDR3 region is CASSLWGPNTEAFF.

CDR3 residues: CSVELRLAGYEQYF. This chain connects TRBV29-1 to TRBJ2-7; TCRdb gives TRBD2 as the D gene, but with no DNA this cannot be confirmed. The CDR3 totals 14 residues. The germline V gene encodes CDR1 SQVTM and CDR2 ANQGSEA.

The chain carries TRBV7-8 and TRBJ1-1. Germline values: CDR1 SGHVS, CDR2 FQNEAQ. The length of the CDR3 is 13 residues. The CDR3 region is CASSSSFSTEAFF.

The rearrangement joins TRBV27 to TRBJ2-5. This CDR3 has 12 residues. Germline CDR1 reads MNHEY; CDR2 reads SMNVEV (reference sequence). CDR3 residues: CASNGPKETQYF.

This chain joins TRBV4-3 and TRBJ1-6; TCRdb names TRBD1, which stays unverified in the absence of DNA. There are 15 residues in the CDR3. Germline V gives CDR1 LGHNA, CDR2 YSLEER. The CDR3 region is CASSQESGGLSPLHF.

The chain uses TRBV29-1 and TRBJ1-2. The CDR3 extends over 12 amino acids. CDR1 and CDR2 from the germline V gene are SQVTM and ANQGSEA. The CDR3 here is CSVESTNYGYTF.

The chain links TRBV12-3 or TRBV12-4 to TRBJ2-2. The CDR3 spans 14 residues. The CDR3 spells CASSLEVNTGELFF.

This clonotype counts as medium-sized by frequency. The CDR3 protein is CASRVTGGSDTEAFF. V is TRBV28 and J is TRBJ1-1; TCRdb indicates TRBD1, and absent DNA this call remains unverified. Looked up from germline, CDR1 is MDHEN and CDR2 is SYDVKM. This CDR3 contains 15 residues.

This chain links TRBV29-1 with TRBJ2-7; TCRdb selects TRBD2, and the lack of DNA leaves this call unchecked. The CDR3 covers 13 residues. Germline CDR1 is SQVTM and CDR2 is ANQGSEA. CDR3 amino acids: CSARPGPLYEQYF.

The chain recombines TRBV6-6 with TRBJ1-4. The germline CDR1 and CDR2 sequences are MNHNY and SVGAGI (reference sequence). The CDR3 loop spans 15 amino acids. This CDR3 is CASTRPASPNEKLFF.

The CDR3 sequence is CSVGWGSPTPWHGYTF. The chain employs TRBV29-1 and TRBJ1-2; with no DNA, the TCRdb D assignment of TRBD1 cannot be verified. In germline, CDR1 is SQVTM, CDR2 ANQGSEA. CDR3 length equals 16 residues. Looking up the rest from reference TRBV29-1 and TRBJ1-2 gives the full variable domain: SAVISQKPSRDICQRGTSLTIQCQVDSQVTMMFWYRQQPGQSLTLIATANQGSEATYESGFVIDKFPISRPNLTFSTLTVSNMSPEDSSIYLCSVGWGSPTPWHGYTFGSGTRLTVV.

V is TRBV7-9 and J is TRBJ1-4; TCRdb gives TRBD1 as the D gene, but with no DNA this cannot be confirmed. Germline CDR1 reads SEHNR; CDR2 reads FQNEAQ (reference sequence). CDR3 length: 14 amino acids. CDR3 amino acids: CASSTGLANEKLFF.

This chain uses TRBV7-8 with TRBJ1-2; without DNA, the TCRdb call of TRBD1 cannot be checked. Looked up from germline, CDR1 is SGHVS and CDR2 is FQNEAQ. There are 16 residues in the CDR3. The CDR3 loop reads CASSLARDSPIYGYTF. Filled out from reference TRBV7-8 and TRBJ1-2, the complete variable domain reads GAGVSQSPRYKVAKRGQDVALRCDPISGHVSLFWYQQALGQGPEFLTYFQNEAQLDKSGLPSDRFFAERPEGSVSTLKIQRTQQEDSAVYLCASSLARDSPIYGYTFGSGTRLTVV.

CDR3 region: CASSPSGGADEQFF. The chain couples TRBV6-2 or TRBV6-3 to TRBJ2-1; the TCRdb call, TRBD2, lacks DNA for checking. The germline V gene has CDR1 MNHEY and CDR2 SVGEGT. The length of the CDR3 is 14 residues.